This is a list of T cell receptor beta chains from one sample in a study of cytomegalovirus exposure and HLA in healthy donors. TCRdb keeps only in-frame clones here, not all; method: immunoSEQ multiplex PCR. This sample lists about 64,000 clones; its ten largest clones have 3.5% to 4%. Sequencing input: PBMCs. The receptor source for this set is a woman between 18 and 29 years old in good health and CMV-seronegative. The CDR3 runs from the conserved cysteine through the conserved F or W. Fields, in order: CDR3 protein, CDR3 DNA, D gene, V gene, J gene. D genes are given only for firm matches.

CDR3: CASSVDSAYGYTF
DNA: TGTGCCAGCAGCGTCGACAGTGCATATGGCTACACCTTC
D: -
V: TRBV9
J: TRBJ1-2

CDR3: CASGGLAGADTQYF
DNA: TGTGCCAGCGGGGGACTAGCGGGGGCAGATACGCAGTATTTT
D: TRBD2
V: TRBV6-5
J: TRBJ2-3

CDR3: CASSRVPAGQGNTEAFF
DNA: TGCGCCAGCAGCCGAGTTCCGGCCGGACAGGGGAACACTGAAGCTTTCTTT
D: TRBD1
V: TRBV4-1
J: TRBJ1-1

CDR3: CASSNGRTGNTEAFF
DNA: TGTGCCAGTAGTAATGGCAGAACGGGGAACACTGAAGCTTTCTTT
D: -
V: TRBV19
J: TRBJ1-1

CDR3: CASSLTRDYEQYF
DNA: TGTGCCAGCTCGTTGACCCGGGACTACGAGCAGTACTTC
D: -
V: TRBV18
J: TRBJ2-7

CDR3: CSVALTGNTEAFF
DNA: TGCAGCGTTGCCCTGACAGGGAACACTGAAGCTTTCTTT
D: -
V: TRBV29-1
J: TRBJ1-1

CDR3: CASSPAVNTEAFF
DNA: TGTGCCAGCAGCCCAGCGGTGAACACTGAAGCTTTCTTT
D: -
V: TRBV21-1
J: TRBJ1-1

CDR3: CASSLNPSGTDTQYF
DNA: TGTGCCAGCAGCTTAAATCCTAGCGGCACAGATACGCAGTATTTT
D: -
V: TRBV7-3
J: TRBJ2-3

CDR3: CASSGTGYGYTF
DNA: TGTGCCAGCAGCGGGACAGGCTATGGCTACACCTTC
D: TRBD1
V: TRBV5-6
J: TRBJ1-2

CDR3: CASSFPRTSGGNEQFF
DNA: TGTGCCAGCAGCTTCCCCCGGACTAGCGGGGGCAATGAGCAGTTCTTC
D: TRBD2
V: TRBV9
J: TRBJ2-1

CDR3: CASSSQGYEQYF
DNA: TGCGCCAGCAGCTCCCAGGGGTACGAGCAGTACTTC
D: -
V: TRBV5-1
J: TRBJ2-7

CDR3: CASSVASGTGELFF
DNA: TGTGCCAGCAGCGTAGCATCGGGTACCGGGGAGCTGTTTTTT
D: -
V: TRBV9
J: TRBJ2-2

CDR3: CASSKAGAVGNTIYF
DNA: TGTGCCAGCAGCAAAGCGGGGGCCGTGGGAAACACCATATATTTT
D: -
V: TRBV6-5
J: TRBJ1-3

CDR3: CAWVDRAMNTEAFF
DNA: TGTGCCTGGGTGGACAGGGCTATGAACACTGAAGCTTTCTTT
D: TRBD1
V: TRBV30
J: TRBJ1-1

CDR3: CASSPDRGEAFF
DNA: TGTGCCAGCTCACCCGACAGGGGGGAAGCTTTCTTT
D: TRBD1
V: TRBV18
J: TRBJ1-1

CDR3: CASSPWRASGNTIYF
DNA: TGTGCCAGCAGCCCATGGAGAGCTTCTGGAAACACCATATATTTT
D: -
V: TRBV9
J: TRBJ1-3

CDR3: CASSQGTSGGVETQYF
DNA: TGCGCCAGCAGCCAGGGGACTAGCGGGGGGGTAGAGACCCAGTACTTC
D: TRBD2
V: TRBV4-1
J: TRBJ2-5